The 20 T cell receptor beta chains reported below all come from one sample, sequenced in a study of T cell repertoires in cytomegalovirus infection. Each CDR3 protein gets one entry after TCRdb re-called the reads with MiXCR. The data show 200,000 to 300,000 distinct CDR3 sequences, approximately 10% seen once. Sequences were obtained from PBMCs. Receptors were obtained from a human donor in good health (CMV status not recorded). Some clones in this sample may be carry-over from other donors' samples.

The chain is built from TRBV12-3 or TRBV12-4 and TRBJ1-2; 10 positions match TRBD1. The ends lost 5 bases at V and 4 bases at J; junction bases unmatched: 7. This CDR3 has 15 amino acids. CDR3 protein: CASSRQGASSYGYTF. DNA for the CDR3: TGTGCCAGCAGTAGACAGGGGGCTTCATCCTATGGCTACACCTTC.

This clonotype appeared many times. The chain carries TRBV7-6 and TRBJ2-1; weak D call: TRBD2 (5 bases). The CDR3 length is 14 residues. V was clipped by 3 bases and J by 2 bases, with 8 bases between them. Germline lookup yields CDR1 SGHVS and CDR2 FNYEAQ. Here the CDR3 DNA reads TGTGCCAGCAGCTTGGACTCCCCCTACAATGAGCAGTTCTTC. It codes for CASSLDSPYNEQFF.

This clonotype was counted ten times or more. This chain uses TRBV7-2 with TRBJ2-2, with D possibly being TRBD1 (6 bases). V lost 4 bases and J lost 6, with 9 bases in between. The CDR3 runs 13 residues. The V gene's germline CDR1 is SGHTA and CDR2 FQGNSA. This CDR3 reads CASSYRDPGELFF. CDR3 coding DNA: TGTGCCAGCAGCTACAGGGATCCCGGGGAGCTGTTTTTT.

Note on this clonotype: Just one base apart from a much larger clone, this may be a read error. The chain is built from TRBV7-2 and TRBJ2-2, with 10 bases that match TRBD1. The CDR3 is 16 amino acids. The germline CDR1 and CDR2 sequences are SGHTA and FQGNSA. CDR3 nucleotide sequence: TGTGCCTGCAGCTTATTTAGGACAGGGGGGCACGGGGAGCTGTTTTTT. It yields the protein CACSLFRTGGHGELFF.

This clonotype was detected many times. This chain connects TRBV7-3 to TRBJ2-6, with no clear D. V lost 1 base to trimming and J lost 0 bases, with 10 bases between them. CDR1 and CDR2 (germline): SGHTA, FQGTGA. There are 17 residues in the CDR3. CDR3 coding DNA: TGTGCCAGCAGCTTAAAGGGTTTAAGCTCTGGGGCCAACGTCCTGACTTTC. Translation: CASSLKGLSSGANVLTF.

This clonotype was observed at least ten times. CDR3 sequence (DNA): TGTGCCAGCAGCCACTCGCATAGCAATCAGCCCCAGCATTTT. Its translation is CASSHSHSNQPQHF. The chain uses TRBV7-8 and TRBJ1-5, with no clear D. Per the germline V gene, CDR1 is SGHVS and CDR2 is FQNEAQ. The V end was cut by 5 bases, the J end by 0 bases, with 8 bases between. This CDR3 is 14 amino acids long.

This clonotype appeared many times. The genes are TRBV12-3 or TRBV12-4 and TRBJ1-5; weak D call: TRBD1 (5 bases). This CDR3 region has 12 residues. The ends were cut back, 5 bases at V and 10 bases at J, with 12 bases in the middle. This chain's CDR3 is CASSTTGEPQHF. DNA of the CDR3: TGTGCCAGCAGTACAACGGGGGAACCCCAGCATTTT.

This clonotype was recorded many times. V gene TRBV7-3 combines with J gene TRBJ2-1; 15 bases agree with TRBD2. The length of the CDR3 is 16 residues. Trimming at V came to 5 bases and at J to 11 bases, leaving 10 bases not matched to a gene. CDR1 is SGHTA and CDR2 is FQGTGA in the germline V gene. CDR3 nucleotides: TGTGCCAGCAGCCCCCAGCGGACTAGCGGGGGGGGAAAGCAGTTCTTC. Translation gives CASSPQRTSGGGKQFF.

V usage is TRBV6-8 and J usage is TRBJ2-7; 12 bases line up with TRBD2. This CDR3 contains 15 residues. V lost 7 bases, J lost 7 bases, and 11 bases stayed unmatched. The germline V gene has CDR1 MNHGY and CDR2 SAAAGT. The CDR3 DNA sequence: TGTGCCAGCACCCTGACTAGCGGGGGAGTGGGGGAGCAGTACTTC. The encoded protein is CASTLTSGGVGEQYF.

This clonotype was detected many times. The gene calls are TRBV7-2 and TRBJ1-2, with TRBD1 as a possible D gene (5 bases). Looked up from germline, CDR1 is SGHTA and CDR2 is FQGNSA. The CDR3 runs to 17 residues. V lost 0 bases to trimming and J lost 6 bases, with 20 bases between them. CDR3 DNA sequence: TGTGCCAGCAGCTTAGCCGTTGGCAGGAAAGGGGAAGATGGCTACACCTTC. Residues: CASSLAVGRKGEDGYTF.

This clonotype occurred many times. J is TRBJ1-1 and V is TRBV19; no definite D call. V shed 5 bases and J shed 1 base, with 11 bases lying between them. The CDR3 has 14 residues. Germline loops: CDR1 LNHDA, CDR2 SQIVND (reference sequence). The CDR3 reads CASSPRTENTEAFF. The CDR3 region has the DNA TGTGCCAGTAGTCCCAGGACGGAGAACACTGAAGCTTTCTTT.

This clonotype was detected a few times. This chain connects TRBV28 to TRBJ1-1, with no clear D. In germline, CDR1 is MDHEN, CDR2 SYDVKM. The ends were cut back, 1 base at V and 0 bases at J, with 12 bases in the middle. The CDR3 sequence is 16 residues long. DNA of the CDR3: TGTGCCAGCAGTTTATTAGTAGGGTTGATGAACACTGAAGCTTTCTTT. Translation gives CASSLLVGLMNTEAFF.

This clonotype was observed many times. The V gene is TRBV30, the J gene TRBJ1-1; 7 nucleotides align to TRBD1. CDR3 length: 13 amino acids. V lost 0 bases and J lost 7; bases outside the gene matches: 5. Germline V lookup: CDR1 GTSNPN, CDR2 SVGIG (reference sequence). CDR3 loop: CAWSVNRGYEAFF. Here the CDR3 DNA reads TGTGCCTGGAGTGTAAACAGGGGTTATGAAGCTTTCTTT.

At least ten counts were recorded for this clonotype. The chain links TRBV7-2 to TRBJ2-7; D not certain. Germline V CDR1 and CDR2: SGHTA, FQGNSA. Trimming pared 6 bases from V and 6 bases from J, leaving 9 bases between. The CDR3 is 11 residues long. CDR3 region: CASSRRGEQYF. In DNA form, the CDR3 reads TGTGCCAGCAGTCGACGCGGCGAGCAGTACTTC.

This clonotype was recorded many times. V gene TRBV7-9 combines with J gene TRBJ2-7, with 9 bases lining up with TRBD2. This CDR3 spans 16 amino acids. V trimming: 5 bases; J trimming: 2 bases; junction bases outside the gene matches: 10. Germline CDR1 SEHNR, CDR2 FQNEAQ (reference sequence). The CDR3 sequence: CASSPFGSGGTYEQYF. The CDR3 DNA follows: TGTGCCAGCAGCCCCTTCGGTAGCGGGGGCACCTACGAGCAGTACTTC.

This clonotype was detected many times. The chain combines TRBV5-8 with TRBJ2-1; 11 bases are a match to TRBD2. The CDR3 sequence is 16 residues long. Germline V gene data show CDR1 as SGHTS and CDR2 as YDEGEE. J gave up 9 bases and V 0 bases, and 8 bases lay outside the gene matches. CDR3 sequence reads: CASSLVTLAGGGEQFF. CDR3 in DNA: TGTGCCAGCAGCTTGGTCACGCTAGCGGGAGGTGGTGAGCAGTTCTTC.

This clonotype was detected ten times or more. V is TRBV6-2 or TRBV6-3 and J is TRBJ2-7, with D perhaps being TRBD1 or TRBD2 (5 bases each). Germline V gene lookup returns CDR1 MNHEY and CDR2 SVGEGT. The V gene lost 6 bases and the J gene lost 4 bases, with 13 bases spanning the gap. The CDR3 consists of 13 residues. This CDR3 reads CASRPTAEYEQYF. CDR3 nucleotides: TGTGCCAGCAGACCGACAGCGGAATACGAGCAGTACTTC.

This clonotype was counted only a few times. The chain combines TRBV7-6 with TRBJ2-7, with D tentatively TRBD1 (5 bases). V was pared by 4 bases and J by 6 bases, with 10 bases between. The CDR3 extends over 12 amino acids. Germline V CDR1 and CDR2: SGHVS, FNYEAQ. CDR3 sequence reads: CASSSPQGEQYF. The CDR3 DNA sequence: TGTGCCAGCAGCTCACCTCAGGGCGAGCAGTACTTC.

The rearrangement links TRBV5-1 to TRBJ2-1; 12 bases map to TRBD2. The CDR3 contains 15 residues. Germline V gene lookup returns CDR1 SGHRS and CDR2 YFSETQ. V lost 3 bases and J lost 5; bases outside the gene matches: 3. The CDR3 loop reads CASSSTSGGNNEQFF. The CDR3 nucleotides are TGCGCCAGCAGCTCGACTAGCGGGGGAAACAATGAGCAGTTCTTC.

The V gene is TRBV2, the J gene TRBJ2-3; D might be TRBD1 or TRBD2, each matching 5 bases. CDR1 is SNHLY and CDR2 is FYNNEI in the germline V gene. Trimming removed 8 bases at V and 4 bases at J, with 10 bases between. This CDR3 comprises 12 residues. The CDR3 nucleotides are TGTGCCAGCTACCGGGGACCAGATACGCAGTATTTT. Amino acid sequence: CASYRGPDTQYF.